One and the same sample provided the 9 T cell receptor beta chains below, sequenced in a study of blood T cell repertoires in COVID-19. The table came from immunoSEQ multiplex PCR; TCRdb's copy has only in-frame clones and leaves some out. The sample lists hundreds of thousands of clones, around 80% occurring once. Sequenced sample: peripheral blood. These receptors originate from an elderly woman with acute or convalescent COVID-19.

The chain combines TRBV19 with TRBJ2-6; the D is unclear. V was clipped by 5 bases and J by 0 bases, with 8 bases between them. The V gene's germline CDR1 is LNHDA and CDR2 SQIVND (reference sequence). This CDR3 is 15 amino acids long. The CDR3 protein is CASSVWSSGANVLTF. CDR3 nucleotides: TGTGCCAGTAGTGTATGGAGCTCTGGGGCCAACGTCCTGACTTTC.

This clone came up once. CDR3: CASSPTTGFEQYF. CDR3 nucleotide sequence: TGTGCCAGCTCACCGACTACAGGGTTCGAGCAGTACTTC. This chain links TRBV18 with TRBJ2-7; perhaps TRBD1 as D (6 bases). CDR3 size: 13 residues. CDR1 is KGHSH and CDR2 is LQKENI in the germline V gene. The V end lost 3 bases, the J end lost 6 bases, and 12 bases lay between the germline ends. Drawing the rest from reference TRBV18 and TRBJ2-7, the complete variable domain is NAGVMQNPRHLVRRRGQEARLRCSPMKGHSHVYWYRQLPEEGLKFMVYLQKENIIDESGMPKERFSAEFPKEGPSILRIQQVVRGDSAAYFCASSPTTGFEQYFGPGTRLTVT.

CDR3 in DNA: TGTGCCAGCAGCCAACATGCGGACAATGAGCAGTTCTTC. Translating gives CASSQHADNEQFF. The chain joins TRBV3-1 (or the pseudogene TRBV3-2) to TRBJ2-1, with D hard to call. CDR1 and CDR2 (germline): LGHDT, YNNKEL (reference sequence). The CDR3 has 13 amino acids. The V end was cut by 2 bases, the J end by 5 bases, with 7 bases between.

The chain employs TRBV18 and TRBJ2-1; a weak D match, TRBD1 (5 bases). The CDR3 runs 13 residues. Between the trimmed V and J ends, which lost 4 bases and 8 bases, there was a span of 12 bases. The germline V gene encodes CDR1 KGHSH and CDR2 LQKENI. The CDR3 DNA sequence: TGTGCCAGCTCACTCATACAGGTAGATGAGCAGTTCTTC. Its protein product is CASSLIQVDEQFF.

The chain uses TRBV7-2 and TRBJ2-2; 7 nucleotides agree with TRBD2. The CDR3 spans 16 residues. Looked up from germline, CDR1 is SGHTA and CDR2 is FQGNSA. V gave up 2 bases and J gave up 1 base; unmatched junction bases: 4. CDR3 nucleotide sequence: TGTGCCAGCAGCTTACCGGCTAGCGGGAACACCGGGGAGCTGTTTTTT. Amino acids: CASSLPASGNTGELFF.

This sequence joins TRBV25-1 and TRBJ2-1; D unclear. The CDR3 runs 11 residues. V was clipped by 4 bases and J by 6 bases, with 4 bases between them. Germline lookup yields CDR1 MGHDK and CDR2 SYGVNS. CDR3 sequence (DNA): TGTGCCAGCAGTGCCCGCAATGAGCAGTTCTTC. It specifies CASSARNEQFF.

The V and J genes are TRBV14 and TRBJ1-1; TRBD1 matches at 10 bases. Germline CDR1 reads SGHDN; CDR2 reads FVKESK. The CDR3 runs to 17 residues. J gave up 1 base and V 3 bases, and 8 bases lay outside the gene matches. CDR3 nucleotide sequence: TGTGCCAGCAGCCACCGGACAGGGGGAGGATGGAACACTGAAGCTTTCTTT. Residues: CASSHRTGGGWNTEAFF.

The chain couples TRBV11-3 to TRBJ1-2; the D is unclear. Trimming removed 2 bases from V and 8 bases from J, with 12 bases in between. The V gene's germline CDR1 is SGHNT and CDR2 YENEEA. This CDR3 contains 13 residues. CDR3 in amino acids: CASSLQAAEGYTF. Written as DNA, the CDR3 is TGTGCCAGCAGCTTACAAGCCGCTGAGGGCTACACCTTC.

The chain links TRBV6-2 or TRBV6-3 to TRBJ2-5; possibly TRBD1 for D (6 bases). The CDR3 loop spans 13 amino acids. Germline lookup yields CDR1 MNHEY and CDR2 SVGEGT. Trimming cost V 5 bases and J 4 bases, with 11 bases left between them. The CDR3 spells CASSGRGIETQYF. In DNA, the CDR3 is TGTGCCAGCAGTGGCAGGGGAATAGAGACCCAGTACTTC.